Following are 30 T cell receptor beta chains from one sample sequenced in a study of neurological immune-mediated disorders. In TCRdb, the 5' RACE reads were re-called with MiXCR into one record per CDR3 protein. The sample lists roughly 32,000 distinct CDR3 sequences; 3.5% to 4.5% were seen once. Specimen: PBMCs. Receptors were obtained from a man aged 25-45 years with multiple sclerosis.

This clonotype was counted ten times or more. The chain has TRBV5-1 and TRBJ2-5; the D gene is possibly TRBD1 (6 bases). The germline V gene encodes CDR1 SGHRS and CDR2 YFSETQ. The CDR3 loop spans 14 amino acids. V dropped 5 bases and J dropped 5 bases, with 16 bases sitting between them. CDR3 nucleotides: TGCGCCAGCAGAAGGGACAAAACAAGGGAGACCCAGTACTTC. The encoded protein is CASRRDKTRETQYF.

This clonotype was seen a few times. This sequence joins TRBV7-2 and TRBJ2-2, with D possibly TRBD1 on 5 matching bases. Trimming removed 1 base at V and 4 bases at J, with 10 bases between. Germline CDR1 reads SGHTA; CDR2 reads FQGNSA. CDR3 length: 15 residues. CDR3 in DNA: TGTGCCAGCAGCTTAGTTGGGGCGAGCACCGGGGAGCTGTTTTTT. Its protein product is CASSLVGASTGELFF.

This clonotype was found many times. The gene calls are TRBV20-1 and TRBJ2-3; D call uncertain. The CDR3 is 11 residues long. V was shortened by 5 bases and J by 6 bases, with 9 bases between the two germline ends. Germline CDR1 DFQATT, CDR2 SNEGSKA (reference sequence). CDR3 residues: CSAFRGDTQYF. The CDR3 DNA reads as TGCAGTGCTTTCCGTGGGGATACGCAGTATTTT.

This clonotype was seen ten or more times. Written as DNA, the CDR3 is TGTGCCAGCAGCCCGGGACAGGAGGGAGAAAAACTGTTTTTT. It translates to CASSPGQEGEKLFF. This chain connects TRBV7-9 to TRBJ1-4; 8 bases fit TRBD1. The CDR3 runs 14 residues. Losses at the gene ends were 5 bases for V and 8 bases for J; bases not matched to a gene: 7. Germline V lookup: CDR1 SEHNR, CDR2 FQNEAQ (reference sequence).

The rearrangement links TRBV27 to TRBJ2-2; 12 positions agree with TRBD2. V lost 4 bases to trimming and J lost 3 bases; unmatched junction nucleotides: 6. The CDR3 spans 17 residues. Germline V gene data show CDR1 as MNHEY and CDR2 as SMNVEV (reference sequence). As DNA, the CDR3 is TGTGCCAGCAGTTCCCCCGGACTAGCGGGGTACACCGGGGAGCTGTTTTTT. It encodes CASSSPGLAGYTGELFF.

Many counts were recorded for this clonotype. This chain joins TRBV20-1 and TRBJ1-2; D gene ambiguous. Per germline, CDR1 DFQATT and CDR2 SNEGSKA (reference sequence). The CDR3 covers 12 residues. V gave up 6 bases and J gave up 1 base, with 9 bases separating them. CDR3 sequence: CSAPGLNYGYTF. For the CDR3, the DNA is TGCAGTGCCCCTGGGCTTAACTATGGCTACACCTTC.

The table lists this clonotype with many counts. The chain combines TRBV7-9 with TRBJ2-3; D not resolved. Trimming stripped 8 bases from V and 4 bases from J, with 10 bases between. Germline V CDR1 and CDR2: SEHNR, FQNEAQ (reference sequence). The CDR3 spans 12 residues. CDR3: CASSPISDTQYF. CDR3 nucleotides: TGTGCCAGCTCCCCCATTTCAGATACGCAGTATTTT.

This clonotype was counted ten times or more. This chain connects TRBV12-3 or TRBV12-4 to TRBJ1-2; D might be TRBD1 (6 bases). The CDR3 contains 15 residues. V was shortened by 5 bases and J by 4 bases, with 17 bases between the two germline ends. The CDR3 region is CASSRSNRVGYGYTF. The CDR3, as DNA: TGTGCCAGCAGTCGATCAAACAGGGTGGGCTATGGCTACACCTTC.

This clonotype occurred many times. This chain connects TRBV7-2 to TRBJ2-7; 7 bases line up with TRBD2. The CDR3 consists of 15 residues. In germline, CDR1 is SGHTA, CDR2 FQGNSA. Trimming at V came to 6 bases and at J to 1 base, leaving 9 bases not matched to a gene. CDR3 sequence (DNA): TGTGCCAGCAGTCCGGGAGGCGGGAATTCCTACGAGCAGTACTTC. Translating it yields CASSPGGGNSYEQYF.

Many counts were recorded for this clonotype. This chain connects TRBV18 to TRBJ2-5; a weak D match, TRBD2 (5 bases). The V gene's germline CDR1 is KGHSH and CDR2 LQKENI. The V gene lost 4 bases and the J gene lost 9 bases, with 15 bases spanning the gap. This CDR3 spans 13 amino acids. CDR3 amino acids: CASSLASVSPQYF. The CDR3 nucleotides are TGTGCCAGCTCACTAGCGTCGGTTAGTCCCCAGTACTTC.

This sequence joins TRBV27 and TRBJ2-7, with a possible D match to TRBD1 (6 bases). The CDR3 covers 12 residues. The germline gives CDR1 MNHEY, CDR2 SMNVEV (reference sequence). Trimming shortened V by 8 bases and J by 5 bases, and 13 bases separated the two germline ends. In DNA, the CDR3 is TGTGCCAGCGGTCAGGGGTCCCACGAGCAGTACTTC. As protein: CASGQGSHEQYF.

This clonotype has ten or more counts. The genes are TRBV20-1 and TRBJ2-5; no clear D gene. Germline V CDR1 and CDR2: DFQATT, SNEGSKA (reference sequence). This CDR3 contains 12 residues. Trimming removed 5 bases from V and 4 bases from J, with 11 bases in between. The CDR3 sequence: CSALTVGETQYF. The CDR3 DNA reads TGCAGTGCTTTGACGGTGGGAGAGACCCAGTACTTC.

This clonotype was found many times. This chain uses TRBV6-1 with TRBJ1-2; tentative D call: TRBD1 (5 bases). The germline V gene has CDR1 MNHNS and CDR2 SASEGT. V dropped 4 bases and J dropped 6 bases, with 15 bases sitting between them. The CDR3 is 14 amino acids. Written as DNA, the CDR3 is TGTGCCAGCAGTGTTGACAGTCGGTGGAATGGCTACACCTTC. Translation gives CASSVDSRWNGYTF.

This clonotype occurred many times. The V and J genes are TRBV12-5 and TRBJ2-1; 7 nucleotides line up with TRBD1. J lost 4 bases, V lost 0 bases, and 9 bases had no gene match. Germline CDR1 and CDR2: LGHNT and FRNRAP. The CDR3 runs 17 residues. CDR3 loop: CASGLVVGTDKYNEQFF. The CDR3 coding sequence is TGTGCTAGTGGTTTGGTAGTCGGGACAGATAAATACAATGAGCAGTTCTTC. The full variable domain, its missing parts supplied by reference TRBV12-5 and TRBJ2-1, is DARVTQTPRHKVTEMGQEVTMRCQPILGHNTVFWYRQTMMQGLELLAYFRNRAPLDDSGMPKDRFSAEMPDATLATLKIQPSEPRDSAVYFCASGLVVGTDKYNEQFFGPGTRLTVL.

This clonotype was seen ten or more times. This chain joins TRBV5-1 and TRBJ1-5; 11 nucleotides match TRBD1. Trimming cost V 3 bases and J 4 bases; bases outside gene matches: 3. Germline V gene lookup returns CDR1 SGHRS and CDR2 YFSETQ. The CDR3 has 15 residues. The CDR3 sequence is CASSWGTGGNQPQHF. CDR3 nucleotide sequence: TGCGCCAGCAGCTGGGGGACAGGGGGTAATCAGCCCCAGCATTTT. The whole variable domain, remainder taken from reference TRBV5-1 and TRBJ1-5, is KAGVTQTPRYLIKTRGQQVTLSCSPISGHRSVSWYQQTPGQGLQFLFEYFSETQRNKGNFPGRFSGRQFSNSRSEMNVSTLELGDSALYLCASSWGTGGNQPQHFGDGTRLSIL.

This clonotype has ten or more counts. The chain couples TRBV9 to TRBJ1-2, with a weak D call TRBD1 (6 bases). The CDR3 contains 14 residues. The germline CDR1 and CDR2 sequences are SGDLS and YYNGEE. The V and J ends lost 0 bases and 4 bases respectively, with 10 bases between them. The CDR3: CASSVAADSYGYTF. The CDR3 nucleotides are TGTGCCAGCAGCGTAGCAGCGGACAGCTATGGCTACACCTTC.

The CDR3 sequence: CASSPQTSYNEQFF. CDR3 DNA: TGTGCCAGCAGCCCCCAAACGTCCTACAATGAGCAGTTCTTC. The chain uses TRBV11-3 and TRBJ2-1; no definite D call. This CDR3 comprises 14 residues. With 5 bases removed from V and 1 base from J, the gap between germline ends came to 9 bases. Germline loops: CDR1 SGHNT, CDR2 YENEEA. The complete variable domain, with remaining parts taken from reference TRBV11-3 and TRBJ2-1, reads EAGVVQSPRYKIIEKKQPVAFWCNPISGHNTLYWYLQNLGQGPELLIRYENEEAVDDSQLPKDRFSAERLKGVDSTLKIQPAELGDSAVYLCASSPQTSYNEQFFGPGTRLTVL.

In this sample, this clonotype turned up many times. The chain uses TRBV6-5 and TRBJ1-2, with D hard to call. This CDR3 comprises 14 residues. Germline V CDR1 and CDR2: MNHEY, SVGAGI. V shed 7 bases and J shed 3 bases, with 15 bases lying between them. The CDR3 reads CASTLGGRYYGYTF. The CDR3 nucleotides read TGTGCCAGCACGCTCGGCGGGAGGTACTATGGCTACACCTTC.

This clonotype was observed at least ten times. CDR3 DNA sequence: TGCGCCAGCAGCTTGGATGCGGTTCGCAGCTCCTACGAGCAGTACTTC. Its translation: CASSLDAVRSSYEQYF. The chain is built from TRBV5-1 and TRBJ2-7, with D uncertain. This CDR3 is 16 amino acids long. Trimming removed 0 bases at V and 0 bases at J, with 13 bases between. CDR1 SGHRS and CDR2 YFSETQ come from the germline V gene.

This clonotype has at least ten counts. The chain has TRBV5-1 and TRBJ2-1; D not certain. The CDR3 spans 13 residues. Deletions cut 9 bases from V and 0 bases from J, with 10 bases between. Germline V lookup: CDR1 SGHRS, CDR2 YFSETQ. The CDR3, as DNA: TGCGCCACATCTCCGGGCTCCTACAATGAGCAGTTCTTC. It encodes CATSPGSYNEQFF. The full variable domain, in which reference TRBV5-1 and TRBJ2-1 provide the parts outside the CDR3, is KAGVTQTPRYLIKTRGQQVTLSCSPISGHRSVSWYQQTPGQGLQFLFEYFSETQRNKGNFPGRFSGRQFSNSRSEMNVSTLELGDSALYLCATSPGSYNEQFFGPGTRLTVL.

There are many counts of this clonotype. The CDR3 sequence: CASSVGAPGNEQFF. In DNA, the CDR3 is TGTGCCAGCAGTGTGGGGGCCCCAGGAAATGAGCAGTTCTTC. V gene TRBV2 combines with J gene TRBJ2-1, with D perhaps TRBD1 (6 bases). In germline, CDR1 is SNHLY, CDR2 FYNNEI. This CDR3 region has 14 residues. Trimming took off 4 bases at V and 7 bases at J, with 14 bases between the two ends.

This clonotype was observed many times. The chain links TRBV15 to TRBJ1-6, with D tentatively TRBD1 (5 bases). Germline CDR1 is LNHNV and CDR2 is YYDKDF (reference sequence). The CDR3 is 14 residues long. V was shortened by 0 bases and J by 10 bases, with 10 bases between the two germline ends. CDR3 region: CATSRDREASPLHF. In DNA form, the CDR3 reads TGTGCCACCAGCAGAGACAGGGAGGCATCACCCCTCCACTTT.

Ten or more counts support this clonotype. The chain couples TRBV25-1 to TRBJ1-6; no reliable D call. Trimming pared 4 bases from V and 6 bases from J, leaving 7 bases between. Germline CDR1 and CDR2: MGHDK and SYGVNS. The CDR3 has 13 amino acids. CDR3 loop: CASSGHRNSPLHF. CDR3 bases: TGTGCCAGCAGTGGACACCGTAATTCACCCCTCCACTTT. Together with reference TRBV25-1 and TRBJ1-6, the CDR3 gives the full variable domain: EADIYQTPRYLVIGTGKKITLECSQTMGHDKMYWYQQDPGMELHLIHYSYGVNSTEKGDLSSESTVSRIRTEHFPLTLESARPSHTSQYLCASSGHRNSPLHFGNGTRLTVT.

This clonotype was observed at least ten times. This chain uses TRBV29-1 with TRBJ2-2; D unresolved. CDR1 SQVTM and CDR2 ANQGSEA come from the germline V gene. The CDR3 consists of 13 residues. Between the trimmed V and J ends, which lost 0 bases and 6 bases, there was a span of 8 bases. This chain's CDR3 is CSVEDPGAGELFF. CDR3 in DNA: TGCAGCGTTGAAGATCCGGGCGCCGGGGAGCTGTTTTTT.

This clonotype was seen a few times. The CDR3 reads CASSQDKGQGSYEQYF. CDR3 DNA sequence: TGCGCCAGCAGCCAGGATAAGGGTCAGGGTTCGTACGAGCAGTACTTC. V gene TRBV4-1 combines with J gene TRBJ2-7, with D possibly being TRBD1 (5 bases). Germline CDR1 reads MGHRA; CDR2 reads YSYEKL. The V end lost 3 bases, the J end lost 4 bases, and 19 bases lay between the germline ends. This CDR3 is built from 16 residues.

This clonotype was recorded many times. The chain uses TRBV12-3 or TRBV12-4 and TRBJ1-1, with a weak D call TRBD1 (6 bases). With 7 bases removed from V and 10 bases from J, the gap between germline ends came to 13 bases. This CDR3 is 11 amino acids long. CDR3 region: CASKKGGGAFF. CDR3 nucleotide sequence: TGTGCCAGCAAAAAGGGAGGGGGAGCTTTCTTT.

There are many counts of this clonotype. The CDR3 here is CSARVKLAGRADTQYF. The DNA for the CDR3 is TGCAGTGCTAGGGTAAAACTAGCGGGGAGGGCAGATACGCAGTATTTT. V and J are TRBV20-1 and TRBJ2-3, with TRBD2 identical over 10 bases. CDR3 length: 16 residues. The V gene end was trimmed by 3 bases and the J gene end by 4 bases; junction bases not matched to a gene: 10. CDR1 is DFQATT and CDR2 is SNEGSKA in the germline V gene (reference sequence).

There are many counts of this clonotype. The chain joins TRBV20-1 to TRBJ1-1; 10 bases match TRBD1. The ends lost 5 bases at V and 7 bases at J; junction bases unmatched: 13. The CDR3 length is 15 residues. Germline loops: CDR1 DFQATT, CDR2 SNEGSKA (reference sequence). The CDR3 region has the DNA TGCAGTGCTTACCTGCCAGGACAGGGGGTTGGTGAAGCTTTCTTT. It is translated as CSAYLPGQGVGEAFF.

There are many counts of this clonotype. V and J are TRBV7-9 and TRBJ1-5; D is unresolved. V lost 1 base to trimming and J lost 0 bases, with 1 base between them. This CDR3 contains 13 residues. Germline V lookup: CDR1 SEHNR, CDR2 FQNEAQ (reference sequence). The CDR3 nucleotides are TGTGCCAGCAGCTTAGATAGCAATCAGCCCCAGCATTTT. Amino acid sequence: CASSLDSNQPQHF.

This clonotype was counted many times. In nucleotides, the CDR3 is TGCGCCAGCAGTCAGGACAGGGCTACTGAAGCTTTCTTT. Translated: CASSQDRATEAFF. The rearrangement joins TRBV5-1 to TRBJ1-1; 8 positions match TRBD1. The CDR3 spans 13 residues. In germline, CDR1 is SGHRS, CDR2 YFSETQ. V shed 5 bases and J 5 bases; nucleotides not matched to a gene: 5.